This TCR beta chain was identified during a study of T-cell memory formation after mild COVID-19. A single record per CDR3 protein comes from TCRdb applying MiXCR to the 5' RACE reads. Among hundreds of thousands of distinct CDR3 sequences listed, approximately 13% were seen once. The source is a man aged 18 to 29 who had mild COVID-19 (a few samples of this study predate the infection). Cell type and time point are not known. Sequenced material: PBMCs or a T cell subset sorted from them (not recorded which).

The CDR3: CASSSGQRYEQYV. For the CDR3, the DNA is TGTGCCAGCAGTTCGGGACAGCGCTACGAGCAGTACGTC. The V and J genes are TRBV6-2 or TRBV6-3 and TRBJ2-7; 7 bases are shared with TRBD1. The CDR3 sequence is 13 residues long. Germline CDR1 MNHEY, CDR2 SVGEGT. V lost 4 bases, J lost 3 bases, and 3 bases stayed unmatched.